Listed below are T cell receptor beta chains from one sample, sequenced in a study of cytomegalovirus exposure and HLA in healthy donors. Here immunoSEQ multiplex PCR was the method, and the copy in TCRdb shows in-frame clones only, minus some. The sample includes 150,000 to 200,000 clones, roughly 79% seen only once; the top ten take 2% to 2.5%. Sample: PBMCs. The source is a woman aged 25 to 39 in good health and CMV-seropositive. Each CDR3 is given with its conserved first and last residue. The D gene is left open where the match is weak. Size tells how often a clone was seen (once, few, many) or the class of an expanded clone, and some rows leave it out.

d_call	v_call	j_call	clone_size	cdr3_nt	cdr3_aa
-	TRBV30	TRBJ1-1	-	TGTGCCTGGACTCGGGGGACGGGCACTGAAGCTTTCTTT	CAWTRGTGTEAFF
-	TRBV21-1	TRBJ2-7	-	TGTGCCAGCAGAAGGACTAGCGGGAGCCACGAGCAGTACTTC	CASRRTSGSHEQYF
-	TRBV2	TRBJ1-1	-	TGTGCCAGCAGGGAGAGGGTTATGAACACTGAAGCTTTCTTT	CASRERVMNTEAFF
TRBD1	TRBV5-1	TRBJ2-7	-	TGCGCCAGCAGGAGGACAGGGGGCTACGAGCAGTACTTC	CASRRTGGYEQYF
-	TRBV6-5	TRBJ2-1	-	TGTGCCAGCGGTCGCGTCGCGGGGCACGATGAGCAGTTCTTC	CASGRVAGHDEQFF
TRBD1	TRBV7-9	TRBJ1-4	-	TGTTCCAGCAGCCATCTCCCGGGACAGGGTGATGAAAAACTGTTTTTT	CSSSHLPGQGDEKLFF
-	TRBV2	TRBJ1-5	-	TGTGCCAGCAGACCTGGACAGAACAATCAGCCCCAGCATTTT	CASRPGQNNQPQHF
TRBD2	TRBV5-1	TRBJ2-1	once	TGCGCCAGCAGCTTGGGCGGGGGGGCTTACAATGAGCAGTTCTTC	CASSLGGGAYNEQFF
-	TRBV5-1	TRBJ1-2	many	TGCGCCAGCACCCTGGAGCCAGAGCTACCGACCTATGGCTACACCTTC	CASTLEPELPTYGYTF
-	TRBV7-9	TRBJ1-5	-	TGTGCCAGCAGCTTGGAGGATCAGCCCCAGCATTTT	CASSLEDQPQHF
-	TRBV6-6	TRBJ2-3	-	TGTGCCAGCAGTTCGATAGGAGCTGGCACAGATACGCAGTATTTT	CASSSIGAGTDTQYF
-	TRBV18	TRBJ1-2	-	TGTGCCAGCTCACCCTCGACAGCCGATTTGGGCTACACCTTC	CASSPSTADLGYTF
TRBD1	TRBV7-2	TRBJ2-7	-	TGTGCCAGCAGCTCATCGACAGGGGGCTACGAGCAGTACTTC	CASSSSTGGYEQYF
-	TRBV7-2	TRBJ2-5	-	TGTGCCAGCAGCTTACCTCGAGAGACCCAGTACTTC	CASSLPRETQYF
-	TRBV30	TRBJ2-5	-	TGTGCCTGGAGTGGGATCGCGGGGCCGTGGTCGGGGCAGTACTTC	CAWSGIAGPWSGQYF
-	TRBV7-2	TRBJ2-2	-	TGTGCCAGCATCGACGGGAGACGGGTCGGGGAGCTGTTTTTT	CASIDGRRVGELFF
TRBD1	TRBV6-5	TRBJ1-1	-	TGTGCCAGCAGTTACGCGACAGGGCGAAAAACTGAAGCTTTCTTT	CASSYATGRKTEAFF
-	TRBV2	TRBJ1-2	-	TGTGCCAGCACAACTAACTATGGCTACACCTTC	CASTTNYGYTF
-	TRBV27	TRBJ2-7	few	TGTGCCAGCAGCCGACGAGGGCGGTCCTACGAGCAGTACTTC	CASSRRGRSYEQYF
TRBD2	TRBV30	TRBJ2-1	-	TGTGCCTGGAGTATTAGAGCTAGCGGACTCCAGTTCTTC	CAWSIRASGLQFF
TRBD2	TRBV5-1	TRBJ2-3	-	TGCGCCAGCAGCTTGGCGGCTAGCGGGAGAGGGCCAGATACGCAGTATTTT	CASSLAASGRGPDTQYF
TRBD1	TRBV10-3	TRBJ2-7	-	TGTGCCATCAGCGATCCGGGACAGGGTTACGCCCTGTTCTTC	CAISDPGQGYALFF
-	TRBV19	TRBJ1-3	-	TGTGCCAGTAGTTGGAGGAGCTCTGGAAACACCATATATTTT	CASSWRSSGNTIYF
-	TRBV5-1	TRBJ1-1	-	TGCGCCAGCAGCTTGGTAGCCAGTGAAGCTTTCTTT	CASSLVASEAFF
TRBD2	TRBV6-5	TRBJ2-2	-	TGTGCCAGCAGCCGTAGCGGGAGGAACACCGGGGAGCTGTTTTTT	CASSRSGRNTGELFF
-	TRBV5-5	TRBJ1-1	few	TGTGCCAGCAGCTTTTGGTTTTATGGGGGAGGGACCAGCACTGAAGCTTTCTTT	CASSFWFYGGGTSTEAFF
TRBD2	TRBV7-9	TRBJ2-3	once	TGTGCCAGCAGCCAGGGACTAGCGGGAGAAGATACGCAGTATTTT	CASSQGLAGEDTQYF
-	TRBV18	TRBJ2-1	few	TGTGCCAGCTCACCCTCGGACAGATACAATGAGCAGTTCTTC	CASSPSDRYNEQFF
-	TRBV30	TRBJ1-5	-	TGTGCCTGGAGTGACGGGAGGGATCAGCCCCAGCATTTT	CAWSDGRDQPQHF
-	TRBV5-5	TRBJ2-2	-	TGTGCCAGCAGCCTAGGGGGGGGCTCCGGGGAGCTGTTTTTT	CASSLGGGSGELFF
-	TRBV27	TRBJ1-2	-	TGTGCCAGCAGTTTTGACAGTAAGATGGGTGGCTACACCTTC	CASSFDSKMGGYTF
-	TRBV5-1	TRBJ1-3	-	TGCGCCAGCAGCTTGGAGCCAGGAGGATCAAACACCATATATTTT	CASSLEPGGSNTIYF
-	TRBV11-2	TRBJ1-1	-	TGTGCCAGCAGCTTAGTCGGCACTGAAGCTTTCTTT	CASSLVGTEAFF
-	TRBV28	TRBJ1-2	-	TGTGCCAGCAGTTCCCGTAACTATGGCTACACCTTC	CASSSRNYGYTF
-	TRBV15	TRBJ1-2	-	TGTGCCACCAGCAGCAATGACAGCCCCGTCGGCTACACCTTC	CATSSNDSPVGYTF
TRBD2	TRBV7-2	TRBJ2-3	-	TGTGCCAGCAGCTTTGGACGGGGGGGATCAGATACGCAGTATTTT	CASSFGRGGSDTQYF
TRBD1	TRBV7-9	TRBJ1-2	-	TGTGCCAGCAGCCCCCCCGTCGGGACAGGGGTCTATGGCTACACCTTC	CASSPPVGTGVYGYTF
-	TRBV7-8	TRBJ2-1	-	TGTGCCAGCAGCTCCATACTAGTTGAGTGGAATGAGCAGTTCTTC	CASSSILVEWNEQFF
-	TRBV6-5	TRBJ2-5	-	TGTGCCAGTCGCGGGGGCCCTAACACGGAGACCCAGTACTTC	CASRGGPNTETQYF
-	TRBV4-1	TRBJ1-1	-	TGCGCCAGCAGCCACGCAGAGGTCCTTCGGGACACTGAAGCTTTCTTT	CASSHAEVLRDTEAFF
-	TRBV20-1	TRBJ1-1	-	TGCAGTGCCGGACAGCTCACTGAAGCTTTCTTT	CSAGQLTEAFF
-	TRBV5-4	TRBJ2-5	-	TGTGCCAGCAGCCCTTACAGGGAAGTGACCCAGTACTTC	CASSPYREVTQYF
-	TRBV18	TRBJ1-3	-	TGTGCCAGCTCCCCATCGACAGTCTCTGGAAACACCATATATTTT	CASSPSTVSGNTIYF
-	TRBV29-1	TRBJ1-2	-	TGCAGCGTTGACCCCCAGTCTCATGGCTACACCTTC	CSVDPQSHGYTF
-	TRBV7-7	TRBJ2-7	-	TGTGCCAGCAGCTTAGCGTATGACAGCTCCTACGAGCAGTACTTC	CASSLAYDSSYEQYF
-	TRBV5-4	TRBJ2-1	-	TGTGCCAGCAGGACAATACAGGGTATAGGAAATGAGCAGTTCTTC	CASRTIQGIGNEQFF
-	TRBV5-1	TRBJ1-5	-	TGCGCCAGCAGCCTTGGAGGGGGCAATCAGCCCCAGCATTTT	CASSLGGGNQPQHF
-	TRBV2	TRBJ2-5	-	TGTGCCAGCGGGAGTTTAGGAGAGACCCAGTACTTC	CASGSLGETQYF
TRBD2	TRBV9	TRBJ2-5	-	TGTGCCAGCAGCCCCCGCGGGGGGGAAGAGACCCAGTACTTC	CASSPRGGEETQYF
-	TRBV5-1	TRBJ2-1	-	TGCGCCAGCAGCTTACGACAACAGGATCCATGGGAATACAATGAGCAGTTCTTC	CASSLRQQDPWEYNEQFF
-	TRBV18	TRBJ2-5	-	TGTGCCAGCTCACCCCCCGGGACACAACAAGAGACCCAGTACTTC	CASSPPGTQQETQYF
TRBD1	TRBV20-1	TRBJ1-1	-	TGCAGTGCTGACAGGGCCACTGAAGCTTTCTTT	CSADRATEAFF
-	TRBV6-1	TRBJ2-7	-	TGTGCCAGCAGTGTGGAACGAGGGGGTGTGCAGTACTTC	CASSVERGGVQYF